This T cell receptor (beta chain) came from a study of T cells after yellow fever vaccination. Across the study: Preparation of fractions with low cell numbers was performed using SMART-Seq v4 Ultra Low Input.

TCRdb re-analysed the 5' RACE reads in MiXCR, keeping a single row per CDR3 protein. The sample has hundreds of thousands of distinct CDR3 sequences, approximately 13% seen once. Study observations and caveats: Abundant clonotypes from the bulk population could have been carried over as contaminants into FACS-sorted repertoires. The booster response re-showed most primary clones: more than 95% CD4, around 90% CD8.

The CDR3 covers 13 residues. Trimming took 5 bases from V and 6 from J; bases not matched to a gene: 7. Germline V gene data show CDR1 as SQVTM and CDR2 as ANQGSEA. This clonotype was counted a few times. What it binds is unknown. The TCR originated in a man aged 25-40 years who received the YFV17D yellow fever vaccine. The chain is built from TRBV29-1 and TRBJ1-5; 7 nucleotides align to TRBD1. The sample in question was PBMCs, obtained on the day of the yellow fever booster vaccination. The CDR3 loop is CSVRRGQGQPQHF. The CDR3 coding sequence is TGCAGCGTTAGGAGGGGGCAAGGTCAGCCCCAGCATTTT.